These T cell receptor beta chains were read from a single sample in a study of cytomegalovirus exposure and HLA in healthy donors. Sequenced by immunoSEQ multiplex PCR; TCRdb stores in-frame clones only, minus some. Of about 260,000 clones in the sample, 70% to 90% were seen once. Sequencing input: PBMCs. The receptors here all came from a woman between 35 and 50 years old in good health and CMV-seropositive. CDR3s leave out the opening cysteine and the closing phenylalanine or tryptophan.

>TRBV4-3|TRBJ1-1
ASSQDSRMNTEAF
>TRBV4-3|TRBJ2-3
ASSQGGLVATDTQY
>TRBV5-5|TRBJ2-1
ASSLVSGVEF
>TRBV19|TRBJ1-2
ASSSDRTRYT
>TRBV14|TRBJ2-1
ASSSGLAGGLEQF
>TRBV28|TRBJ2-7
ASSLPSGGRSEQY
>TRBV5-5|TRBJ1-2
ASSLGQALNYGYT
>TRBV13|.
ASSLGTGYEQY
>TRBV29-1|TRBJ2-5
SARGQGAGETQY
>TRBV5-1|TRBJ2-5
ASSSGLAEETQY
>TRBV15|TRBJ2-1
ATSRGGLGPYNEQF
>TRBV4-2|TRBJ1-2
ASSQVWTANYGYT
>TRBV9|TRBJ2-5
ASSPPDSSQETQY
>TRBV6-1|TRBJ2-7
ASTITSGSSYEQY
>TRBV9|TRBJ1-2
ASSVVPGGYGYT
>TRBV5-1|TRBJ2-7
ASSFPGDSYEQY
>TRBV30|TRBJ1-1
AWAKGQTTEAF
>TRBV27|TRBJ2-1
ASSLQLSSYNEQF
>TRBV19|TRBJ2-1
ASSIRTSTSSYNEQF
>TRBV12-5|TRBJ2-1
ASGLGASGSRDEQF
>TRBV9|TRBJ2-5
ASSVSSTPAETQY
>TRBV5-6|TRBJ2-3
ASSLGGASTDTQY
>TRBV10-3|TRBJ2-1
AIMPGGYNEQF
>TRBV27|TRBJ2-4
ASSLMGQGDLY
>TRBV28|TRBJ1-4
ASSSGGDRRLF
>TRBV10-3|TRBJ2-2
AIRPGQNTGELF
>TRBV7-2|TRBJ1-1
ASSLGPGWEGAF
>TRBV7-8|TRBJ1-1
ASSLWTGGEAF
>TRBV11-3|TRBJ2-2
ASSFGQENTGELF
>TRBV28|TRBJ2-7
ASRIGTSPSPYEQY
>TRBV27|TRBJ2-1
ASSSWTGGLGEQF
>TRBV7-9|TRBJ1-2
ASSPQSVRGQGYT
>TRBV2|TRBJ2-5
ADGRRAGETQY
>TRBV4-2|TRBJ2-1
ASSQVEGGGASEQF
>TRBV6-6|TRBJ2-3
ASSPGLPWDTQY
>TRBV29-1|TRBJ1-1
SVAAAQAVNTEAF
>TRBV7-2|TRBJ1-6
ASSYSGALGSPLH
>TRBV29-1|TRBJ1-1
SARLRGGMNTEAF
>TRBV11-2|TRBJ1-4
ASSLTATNEKLF
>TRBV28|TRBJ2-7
ASSSLSPPYEQY
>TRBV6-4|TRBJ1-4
ASSAQGRN
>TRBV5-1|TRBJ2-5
ASSLGGSGKGETQY
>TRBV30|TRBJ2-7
AWSVLAGGEQY
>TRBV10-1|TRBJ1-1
ASIFSRLLNTEAF
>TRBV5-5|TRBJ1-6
ASSPRGLENSPLH
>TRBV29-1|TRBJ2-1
SVVDGYSSYNEQF
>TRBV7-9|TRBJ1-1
ASTSRQGNTEAF
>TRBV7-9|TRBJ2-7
ASSNRFENEQY
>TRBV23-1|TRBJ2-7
ASSHTGLGYEQY
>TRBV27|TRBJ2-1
ASSLRLAGVSEQF